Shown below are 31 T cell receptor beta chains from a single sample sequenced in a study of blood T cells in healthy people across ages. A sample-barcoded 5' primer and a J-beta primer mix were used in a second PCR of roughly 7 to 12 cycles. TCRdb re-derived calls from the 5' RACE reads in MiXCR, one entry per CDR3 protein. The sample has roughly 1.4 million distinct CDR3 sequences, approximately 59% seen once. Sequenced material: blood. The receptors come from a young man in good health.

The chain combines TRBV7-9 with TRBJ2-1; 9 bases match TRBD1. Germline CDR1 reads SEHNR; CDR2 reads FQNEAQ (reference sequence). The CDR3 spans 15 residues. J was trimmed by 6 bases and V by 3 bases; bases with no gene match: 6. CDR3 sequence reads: CASSFVQGAPNEQFF. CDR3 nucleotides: TGTGCCAGCAGCTTCGTACAGGGGGCTCCCAATGAGCAGTTCTTC.

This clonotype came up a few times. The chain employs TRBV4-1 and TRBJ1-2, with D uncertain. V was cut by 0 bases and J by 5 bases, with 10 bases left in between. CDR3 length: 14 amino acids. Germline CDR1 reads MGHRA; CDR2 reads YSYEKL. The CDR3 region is CASSQETQAYGYTF. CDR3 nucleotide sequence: TGCGCCAGCAGCCAAGAAACCCAGGCTTATGGCTACACCTTC.

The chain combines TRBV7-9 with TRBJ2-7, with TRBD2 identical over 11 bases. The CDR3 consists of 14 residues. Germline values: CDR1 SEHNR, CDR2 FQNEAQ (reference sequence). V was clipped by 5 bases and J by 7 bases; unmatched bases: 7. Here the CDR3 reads CASSPSGRNNEQYF. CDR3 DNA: TGTGCCAGCAGCCCTAGCGGGAGGAACAATGAGCAGTACTTC.

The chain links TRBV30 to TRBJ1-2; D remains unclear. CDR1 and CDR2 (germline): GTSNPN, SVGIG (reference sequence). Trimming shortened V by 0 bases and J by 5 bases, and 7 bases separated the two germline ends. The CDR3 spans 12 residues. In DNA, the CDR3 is TGTGCCTGGAGTGTATACCTTTATGGCTACACCTTC. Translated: CAWSVYLYGYTF.

The chain's CDR3 is CSGQAGSTDTQYF. In nucleotides, the CDR3 is TGCAGCGGACAGGCAGGTAGCACAGATACGCAGTATTTT. J is TRBJ2-3 and V is TRBV29-1; D is perhaps TRBD1 (6 bases). CDR1 SQVTM and CDR2 ANQGSEA come from the germline V gene. The CDR3 contains 13 residues. Trimming shortened V by 7 bases and J by 0 bases, and 11 bases separated the two germline ends.

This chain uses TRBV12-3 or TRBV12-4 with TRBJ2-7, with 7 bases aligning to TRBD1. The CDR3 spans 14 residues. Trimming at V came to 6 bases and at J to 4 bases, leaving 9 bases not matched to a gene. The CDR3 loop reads CASSYRGPPYEQYF. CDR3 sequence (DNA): TGTGCCAGCAGCTATAGGGGGCCACCTTACGAGCAGTACTTC.

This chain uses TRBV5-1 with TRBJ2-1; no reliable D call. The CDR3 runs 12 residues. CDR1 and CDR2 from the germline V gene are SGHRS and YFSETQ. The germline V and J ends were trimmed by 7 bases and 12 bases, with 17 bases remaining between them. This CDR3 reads CASGPEPGGQFF. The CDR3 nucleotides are TGCGCCAGCGGGCCCGAGCCGGGCGGGCAGTTCTTC.

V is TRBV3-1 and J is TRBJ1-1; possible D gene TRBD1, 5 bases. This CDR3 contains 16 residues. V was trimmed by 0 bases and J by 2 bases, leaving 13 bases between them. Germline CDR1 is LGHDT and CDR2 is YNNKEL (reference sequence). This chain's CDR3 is CASSQDRGGANTEAFF. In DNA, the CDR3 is TGTGCCAGCAGCCAAGATAGGGGAGGAGCCAACACTGAAGCTTTCTTT.

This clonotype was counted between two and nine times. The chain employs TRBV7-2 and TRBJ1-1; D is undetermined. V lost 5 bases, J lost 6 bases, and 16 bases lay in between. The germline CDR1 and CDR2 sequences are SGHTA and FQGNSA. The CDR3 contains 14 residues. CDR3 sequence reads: CASSATAGRPEAFF. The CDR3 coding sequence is TGTGCCAGCAGCGCTACTGCCGGAAGGCCTGAAGCTTTCTTT.

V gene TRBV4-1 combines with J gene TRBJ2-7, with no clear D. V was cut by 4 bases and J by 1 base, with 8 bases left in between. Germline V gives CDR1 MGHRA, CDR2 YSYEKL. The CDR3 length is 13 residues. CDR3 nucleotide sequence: TGCGCCAGCAGCCCTAGTGAATCCTACGAGCAGTACTTC. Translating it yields CASSPSESYEQYF.

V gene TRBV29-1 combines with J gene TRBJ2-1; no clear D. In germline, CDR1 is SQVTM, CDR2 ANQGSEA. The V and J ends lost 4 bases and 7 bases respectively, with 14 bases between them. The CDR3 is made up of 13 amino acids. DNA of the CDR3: TGCAGCGTTGTCTTCCTAGAGATGAATGAGCAGTTCTTC. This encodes CSVVFLEMNEQFF.

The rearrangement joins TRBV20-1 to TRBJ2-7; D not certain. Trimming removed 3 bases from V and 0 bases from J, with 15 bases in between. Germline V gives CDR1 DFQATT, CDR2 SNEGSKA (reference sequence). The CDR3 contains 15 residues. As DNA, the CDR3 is TGCAGTGCTAGCGATCCCTGGGGAAGCTCCTACGAGCAGTACTTC. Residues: CSASDPWGSSYEQYF.

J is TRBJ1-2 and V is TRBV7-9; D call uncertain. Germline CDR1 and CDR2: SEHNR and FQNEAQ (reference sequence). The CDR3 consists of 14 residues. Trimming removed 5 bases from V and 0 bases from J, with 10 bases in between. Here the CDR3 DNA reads TGTGCCAGCAGCAACGAAACCCCTAACTATGGCTACACCTTC. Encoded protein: CASSNETPNYGYTF.

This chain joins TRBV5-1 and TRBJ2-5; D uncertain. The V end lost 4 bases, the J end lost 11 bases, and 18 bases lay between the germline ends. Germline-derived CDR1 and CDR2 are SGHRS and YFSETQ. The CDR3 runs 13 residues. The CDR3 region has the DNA TGCGCCAGCAGCGTGGAGACGCCGCTGGATCAGTACTTC. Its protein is CASSVETPLDQYF.

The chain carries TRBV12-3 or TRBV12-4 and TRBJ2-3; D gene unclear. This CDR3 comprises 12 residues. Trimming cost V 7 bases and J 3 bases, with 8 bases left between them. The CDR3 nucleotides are TGTGCCAGCACTTTCGCGACAGATACGCAGTATTTT. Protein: CASTFATDTQYF.

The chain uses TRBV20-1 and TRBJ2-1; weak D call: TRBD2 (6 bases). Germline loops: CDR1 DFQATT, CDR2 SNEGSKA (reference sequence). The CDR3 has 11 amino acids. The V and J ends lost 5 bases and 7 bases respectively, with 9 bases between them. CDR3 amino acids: CSAGTQNEQFF. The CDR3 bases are TGCAGTGCTGGGACTCAGAATGAGCAGTTCTTC.

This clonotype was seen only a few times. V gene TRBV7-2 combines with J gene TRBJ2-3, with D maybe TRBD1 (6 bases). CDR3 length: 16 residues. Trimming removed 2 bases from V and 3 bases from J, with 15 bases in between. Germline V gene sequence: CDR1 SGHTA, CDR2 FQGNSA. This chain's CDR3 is CASSLSGATRTDTQYF. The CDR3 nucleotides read TGTGCCAGCAGCTTATCAGGGGCAACGAGAACAGATACGCAGTATTTT.

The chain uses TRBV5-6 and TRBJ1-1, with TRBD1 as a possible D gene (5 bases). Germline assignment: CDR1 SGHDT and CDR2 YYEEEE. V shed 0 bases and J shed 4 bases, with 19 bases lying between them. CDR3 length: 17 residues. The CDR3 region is CASSLAHSIGAGTEAFF. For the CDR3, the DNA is TGTGCCAGCAGCTTGGCACATTCCATCGGGGCGGGCACTGAAGCTTTCTTT.

This CDR3 is CASSPSDRYQETQYF. The CDR3 nucleotides are TGTGCCAGCTCACCATCCGACCGGTACCAAGAGACCCAGTACTTC. The rearrangement joins TRBV18 to TRBJ2-5; D is ambiguous. This CDR3 is built from 15 residues. V lost 2 bases to trimming and J lost 0 bases, with 10 bases between them. The V gene's germline CDR1 is KGHSH and CDR2 LQKENI.

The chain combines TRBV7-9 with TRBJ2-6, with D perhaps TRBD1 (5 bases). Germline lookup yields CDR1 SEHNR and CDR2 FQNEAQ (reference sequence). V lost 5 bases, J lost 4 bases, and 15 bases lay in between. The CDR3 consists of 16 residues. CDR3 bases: TGTGCCAGCAGCCGAGACAGAGCTTCGGGGGCCAACGTCCTGACTTTC. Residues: CASSRDRASGANVLTF. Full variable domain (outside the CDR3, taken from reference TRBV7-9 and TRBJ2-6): DTGVSQNPRHKITKRGQNVTFRCDPISEHNRLYWYRQTLGQGPEFLTYFQNEAQLEKSRLLSDRFSAERPKGSFSTLEIQRTEQGDSAMYLCASSRDRASGANVLTFGAGSRLTVL.

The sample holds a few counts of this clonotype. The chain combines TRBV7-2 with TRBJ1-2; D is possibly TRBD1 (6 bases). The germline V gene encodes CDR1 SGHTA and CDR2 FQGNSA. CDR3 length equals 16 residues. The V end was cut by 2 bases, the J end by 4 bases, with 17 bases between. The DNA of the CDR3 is TGTGCCAGCAGCTTACAGCCCCGCGGGGGGCTCTATGGCTACACCTTC. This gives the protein CASSLQPRGGLYGYTF.

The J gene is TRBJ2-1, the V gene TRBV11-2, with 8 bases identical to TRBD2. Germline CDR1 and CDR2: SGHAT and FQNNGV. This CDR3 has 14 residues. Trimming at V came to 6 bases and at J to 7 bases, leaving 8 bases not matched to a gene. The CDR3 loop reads CASRRAGVGNEQFF. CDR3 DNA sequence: TGTGCCAGCAGACGAGCGGGAGTAGGGAATGAGCAGTTCTTC. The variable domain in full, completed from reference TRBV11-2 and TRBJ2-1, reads EAGVAQSPRYKIIEKRQSVAFWCNPISGHATLYWYQQILGQGPKLLIQFQNNGVVDDSQLPKDRFSAERLKGVDSTLKIQPAKLEDSAVYLCASRRAGVGNEQFFGPGTRLTVL.

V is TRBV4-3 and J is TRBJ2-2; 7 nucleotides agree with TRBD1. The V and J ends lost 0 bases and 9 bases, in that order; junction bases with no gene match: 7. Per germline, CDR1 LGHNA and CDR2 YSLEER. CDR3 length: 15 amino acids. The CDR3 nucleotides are TGCGCCAGCAGCCAAGATTCCCAGGGGGACCGGGAGCTGTTTTTT. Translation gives CASSQDSQGDRELFF.

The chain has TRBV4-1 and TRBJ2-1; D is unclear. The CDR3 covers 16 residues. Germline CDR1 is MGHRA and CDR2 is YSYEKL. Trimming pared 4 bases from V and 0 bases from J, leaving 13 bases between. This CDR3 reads CASSLVRKSSYNEQFF. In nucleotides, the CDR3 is TGCGCCAGCAGCCTTGTGAGGAAGAGCTCCTACAATGAGCAGTTCTTC.

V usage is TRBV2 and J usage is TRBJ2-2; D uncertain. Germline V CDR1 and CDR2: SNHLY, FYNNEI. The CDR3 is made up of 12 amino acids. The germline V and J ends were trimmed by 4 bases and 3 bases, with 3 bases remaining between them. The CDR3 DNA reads TGTGCCAGCAGTGTATACACCGGGGAGCTGTTTTTT. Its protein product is CASSVYTGELFF.

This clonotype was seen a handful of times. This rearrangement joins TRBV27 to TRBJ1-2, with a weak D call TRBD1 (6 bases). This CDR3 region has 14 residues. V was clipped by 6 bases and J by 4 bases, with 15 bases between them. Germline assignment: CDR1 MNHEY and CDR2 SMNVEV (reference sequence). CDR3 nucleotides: TGTGCCAGCAGCCCCGGACAGACTCTCTATGGCTACACCTTC. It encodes CASSPGQTLYGYTF.

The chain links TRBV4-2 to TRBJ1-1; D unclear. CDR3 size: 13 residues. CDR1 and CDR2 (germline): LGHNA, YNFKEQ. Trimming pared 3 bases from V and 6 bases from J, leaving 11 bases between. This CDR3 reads CASSHEKGAEAFF. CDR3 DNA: TGTGCCAGCAGCCACGAAAAGGGTGCTGAAGCTTTCTTT.

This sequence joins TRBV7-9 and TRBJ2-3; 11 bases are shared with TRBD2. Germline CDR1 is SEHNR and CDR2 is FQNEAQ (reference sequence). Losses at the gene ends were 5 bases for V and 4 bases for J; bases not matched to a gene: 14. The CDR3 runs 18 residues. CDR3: CASSPTALGSGRADTQYF. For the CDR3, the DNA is TGTGCCAGCAGCCCTACCGCTCTTGGTAGCGGGAGGGCAGATACGCAGTATTTT.

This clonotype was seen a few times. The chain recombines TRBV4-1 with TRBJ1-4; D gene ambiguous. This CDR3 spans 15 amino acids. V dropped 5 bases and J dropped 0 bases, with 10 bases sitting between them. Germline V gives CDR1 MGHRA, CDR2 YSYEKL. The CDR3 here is CASSGRIATNEKLFF. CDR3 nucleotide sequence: TGCGCCAGCAGCGGGCGGATTGCAACTAATGAAAAACTGTTTTTT.

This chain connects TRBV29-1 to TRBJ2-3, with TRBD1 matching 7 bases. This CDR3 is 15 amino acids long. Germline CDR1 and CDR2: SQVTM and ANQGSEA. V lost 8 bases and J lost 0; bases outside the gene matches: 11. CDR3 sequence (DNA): TGCAGCTCTCGTGGGACAGCAACGAGCACAGATACGCAGTATTTT. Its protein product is CSSRGTATSTDTQYF.

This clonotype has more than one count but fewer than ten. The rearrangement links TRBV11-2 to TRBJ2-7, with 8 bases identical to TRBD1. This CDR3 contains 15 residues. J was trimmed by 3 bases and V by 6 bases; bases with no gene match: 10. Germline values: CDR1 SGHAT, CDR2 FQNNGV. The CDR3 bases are TGTGCCAGCAGTCGAGGACAGGGTATTGACTACGAGCAGTACTTC. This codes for CASSRGQGIDYEQYF.